A single TCR beta chain is shown here with its context. Germline and junction disagree at one end, which may indicate a read error. This sample stems from a study of OX40 agonist ivuxolimab in advanced cancers. Across the whole study: Having had anti-PD-1, anti-PD-L1 or anti-CTLA-4 therapy before was allowed, and roughly 40% had some. Three patients responded partially, comprising one with hepatocellular carcinoma and two with cutaneous melanoma.

Baseline, cycle 4 day 1, and cycle 7 day 1 were the blood sampling points. Germline V lookup: CDR1 SNHLY, CDR2 FYNNEI. This CDR3 has 13 amino acids. Profiling relied on immunoSEQ multiplex PCR, and the TCRdb table lists in-frame clones only, not all of them. Of roughly 63,000 clones in the sample, more than 85% were seen once. This TCR was sampled from an adult with an advanced solid tumor such as melanoma, head and neck, liver or kidney cancer. This material consisted of CD4+ or CD8+ T cells sorted from blood, taken in a trial of the OX40 agonist ivuxolimab. V is TRBV2 and J is TRBJ2-7; 9 nucleotides agree with TRBD1. The chain's CDR3 is CASREATTGGQYF. The CDR3 DNA follows: TGTGCCAGCAGGGAAGCGACGACAGGGGGACAGTACTTC. The variable domain in full, completed from reference TRBV2 and TRBJ2-7, reads EPEVTQTPSHQVTQMGQEVILRCVPISNHLYFYWYRQILGQKVEFLVSFYNNEISEKSEIFDDQFSVERPDGSNFTLKIRSTKLEDSAMYFCASREATTGGQYFGPGTRLTVT.